Following are 24 T cell receptor beta chains from one sample sequenced in a study of tissue T cells after allogeneic stem cell transplantation (dated 2022 in TCRdb). The time point label here, explained by the study, means: mouse harvest day 7 after allogeneic transplant. Each mouse graft consisted of 10^7 T-cell-depleted bone marrow cells plus 10^6 splenic CD5+ T cells and was given by tail vein injection. Receptor amplification or capture employed the immunoSEQ multiplex PCR assay. TCRdb took this table from immuneACCESS and kept in-frame rearrangements with V and J called. Such tables lack part of the clones; where checked against another copy, unresolved V genes explain under half of the gap, and the rest is unexplained. A total of roughly 4,200 clones appear in this sample, approximately 60% of them only once. The ten top clones hold around 28% of the sample. Material for sequencing was spleen. The origin of the receptors is a female BALB/c mouse given C57BL/6 T cells with graft-versus-host disease after an allogeneic hematopoietic cell transplant.

A few counts support this clone. The germline and genes are mouse ones. Coverage ceases 1 residue before the CDR3 finishes, and the germline J gene fills in the end. This chain joins TRBV29 and TRBJ2-1, with 12 nucleotides matching TRBD2. The CDR3 is 14 amino acids. V was pared by 6 bases and J by 6 bases, with 3 bases of the junction left unmatched. Germline assignment: CDR1 MSHET and CDR2 SYDVDS. The DNA read from the CDR3 is TGTGCTAGCAGGACTGGGGGGGCGCGTGCTGAGCAGTTC. This encodes CASRTGGARAEQF. The whole CDR3 reads CASRTGGARAEQFF.

Regarding this clone: The genes and germline here are from mouse. The read terminates 1 residue ahead of where the CDR3 ends, so the germline J gene completes it. The V call is TRBV13-2, the J call TRBJ1-1; 7 nucleotides line up with TRBD1. The CDR3 has 14 residues. Per germline, CDR1 NNHNN and CDR2 SYGAGS (reference sequence). The V gene end was trimmed by 2 bases and the J gene end by 0 bases; junction bases not matched to a gene: 1. The CDR3 loop reads CASGEQGANTEVFF. CDR3 DNA (partial): TGTGCCAGCGGTGAGCAGGGGGCAAACACAGAAGTCTTC.

This clone has only a few counts. The gene names here belong to mouse. The missing CDR3 end, 1 residue past where the read stops, is filled in from the germline J gene. This chain connects TRBV23 to TRBJ2-3. This CDR3 contains 11 residues. CDR1 and CDR2 from the germline V gene are KGHTA and FQNQQP. The CDR3 is CSSRGAETLYF. Partial CDR3 DNA: TGCTCCAGCCGAGGTGCAGAAACGCTGTAT.

Worth noting for this clone: The germline and genes are mouse ones. The read terminates 1 residue ahead of where the CDR3 ends, so the germline J gene completes it. This chain links TRBV26 with TRBJ2-5; perhaps TRBD1 as D (5 bases). The V end was cut by 2 bases, the J end by 6 bases, with 6 bases between. CDR3 length equals 12 residues. Germline lookup yields CDR1 KGHPV and CDR2 FQNQEV (reference sequence). CDR3 DNA (partial): TGTGCCAGCAGTCTGAACAGGGACACCCAGTAC. This translates into CASSLNRDTQY. The entire CDR3 reads CASSLNRDTQYF.

This clone was observed a few times. Gene names refer to mouse genes. The CDR3 goes on 1 residue after the read ends, and that part is filled in from the germline J gene. V usage is TRBV13-2 and J usage is TRBJ2-7; 12 bases line up with TRBD2. After removal of 3 bases from V and 5 bases from J, the junction contained 3 bases not matched to a gene. This CDR3 region has 14 residues. Germline V gene lookup returns CDR1 NNHNN and CDR2 SYGAGS (reference sequence). CDR3 in amino acids: CASGATGGADEQYF. CDR3 DNA (partial): TGTGCCAGCGGTGCGACTGGGGGGGCGGATGAACAGTAC.

In regard to this clone: Gene names denote mouse genes. The read halts 1 residue ahead of the CDR3 end, with the missing end drawn from the germline J gene. This chain connects TRBV16 to TRBJ1-1; 11 positions match TRBD1. In germline, CDR1 is SGHSA, CDR2 FRNQAP. The CDR3 length is 14 residues. J was trimmed by 2 bases and V by 6 bases; bases with no gene match: 2. CDR3 amino acids: CASSRTGGNTEVFF. Incomplete CDR3 DNA: TGTGCAAGCAGTCGGACAGGGGGCAACACAGAAGTCTTC.

A word on this clone: Each gene name is a mouse one. The read terminates 1 residue before the CDR3 end, so the remaining end is supplied by the germline J gene. This chain links TRBV12-2 with TRBJ2-7; the match to TRBD2 covers 7 bases. Germline assignment: CDR1 SGHLS and CDR2 HYDKME. This CDR3 contains 14 residues. The J segment lost 0 bases and the V segment lost 4 bases, leaving 5 bases of the junction unmatched. The CDR3 region is CASSPGGSSYEQYF. Incomplete CDR3 DNA: TGTGCCAGCTCCCCTGGGGGTAGCTCCTATGAACAGTAC.

Only a few counts were recorded for this clone. Mouse gene names apply. The sequenced CDR3 bases are TGTGCAAGCAGCTTGACAGGGTCAAACTCCGACTACACC. Translation: CASSLTGSNSDYT. The whole CDR3 region reads CASSLTGSNSDYTF. The rearrangement joins TRBV16 to TRBJ1-2; 7 nucleotides align to TRBD1. Read sequence stops 1 residue before the CDR3 end, and the germline J gene provides the missing end. Unmatched junction bases numbered 1, after V lost 3 bases and J lost 0 bases. Looked up from germline, CDR1 is SGHSA and CDR2 is FRNQAP. The CDR3 has 14 amino acids.

This clone was found once. Any gene name here is a mouse gene name. The read is 1 residue too short to cover the CDR3 end, so that end is filled in from the germline J gene. This chain links TRBV26 with TRBJ2-4; D is unresolved. This CDR3 spans 13 amino acids. Germline V lookup: CDR1 KGHPV, CDR2 FQNQEV (reference sequence). Trimming pared 2 bases from V and 7 bases from J, leaving 10 bases between. The chain's CDR3 is CASSLRGRDTLYF. The part of the CDR3 DNA that was read is TGTGCCAGCAGTCTGAGAGGGCGGGACACCTTGTAC.

With respect to this clone: Gene and germline names: mouse. The read ends 1 residue before the CDR3 terminus; that terminus is restored from the germline J gene. The chain links TRBV15 to TRBJ2-2; 11 bases map to TRBD1. Looked up from germline, CDR1 is SGHND and CDR2 is FRSKSL. The CDR3 totals 15 residues. V dropped 8 bases and J dropped 0; count of bases not matched to a gene: 2. CDR3 residues: CASSGQGANTGQLYF. CDR3 DNA, as far as it was read: TGTGCCAGCTCGGGACAGGGGGCAAACACCGGGCAGCTCTAC.

Details on this clone: Here the gene names and germline are mouse. The read stops 1 residue short of the end of the CDR3; the missing end is completed from the germline J gene. V gene TRBV13-2 combines with J gene TRBJ2-2; D is tentatively TRBD1 or TRBD2 (5 bases each). The CDR3 loop spans 13 amino acids. Germline values: CDR1 NNHNN, CDR2 SYGAGS (reference sequence). Trimming took 5 bases from V and 4 from J, leaving 9 bases between them. CDR3 sequence reads: CASGGQGTGQLYF. CDR3 DNA, as far as it was read: TGTGCCAGCGGGGGGCAAGGCACCGGGCAGCTCTAC.

This clone was observed a handful of times. The gene names given are mouse names. Coverage ceases 1 residue before the CDR3 finishes, and the germline J gene fills in the end. The rearrangement uses TRBV13-3 and TRBJ2-5; TRBD1 agrees at 11 bases. The germline CDR1 and CDR2 sequences are NNHDY and SYVADS. The CDR3 loop spans 14 amino acids. The V and J ends lost 5 bases and 5 bases, in that order; junction bases with no gene match: 4. CDR3 DNA (partial): TGTGCCAGCAGCCAGGACAGGGGGCGAGACACCCAGTAC. Its translation is CASSQDRGRDTQY. The entire CDR3 protein reads CASSQDRGRDTQYF. The full variable domain, its missing parts supplied by reference TRBV13-3 and TRBJ2-5, is EAAVTQSPRSKVAVTGGKVTLSCHQTNNHDYMYWYRQDTGHGLRLIHYSYVADSTEKGDIPDGYKASRPSQENFSLILELASLSQTAVYFCASSQDRGRDTQYFGPGTRLLVL.

This clone was observed a few times. The genes and germline here are from mouse. Read coverage stops 1 residue before the CDR3 terminus; the germline J gene supplies the remainder. V usage is TRBV26 and J usage is TRBJ1-3; no clear D gene. Germline-derived CDR1 and CDR2 are KGHPV and FQNQEV (reference sequence). V was trimmed by 4 bases and J by 0 bases, leaving 4 bases between them. The CDR3 sequence is 13 residues long. The part of the CDR3 DNA that was read is TGTGCCAGCAGTCCCGCTTCTGGAAATACGCTCTAT. This translates into CASSPASGNTLY. In full, the CDR3 is CASSPASGNTLYF.

As for this clone: Gene names follow the mouse nomenclature. The read ends 1 residue early relative to the CDR3; the germline J gene fills the gap. V and J are TRBV5 and TRBJ1-1, with D perhaps matching TRBD1 (5 bases). CDR3 length equals 12 residues. Trimming removed 4 bases from V and 8 bases from J, with 11 bases in between. CDR1 and CDR2 (germline): LGHNA, YNLKQL (reference sequence). The sequenced CDR3 bases are TGTGCCAGCAGCCCCCGGGGGGTGGAAGTCTTC. Encoded protein: CASSPRGVEVF. The entire CDR3 sequence reads CASSPRGVEVFF.

The sample holds one count of this clone. Mouse germline and gene names are used. Read sequence stops 1 residue before the CDR3 end, and the germline J gene provides the missing end. The chain joins TRBV13-1 to TRBJ2-7; 9 positions match TRBD1. Trimming removed 4 bases from V and 4 bases from J; junction bases left unmatched: 6. Germline-derived CDR1 and CDR2 are NSHNY and SYGAGN. This CDR3 contains 14 residues. The covered CDR3 bases are TGTGCCAGCAGTATAAACAGGGGGCCTTATGAACAGTAC. It codes for CASSINRGPYEQY. The whole CDR3 is CASSINRGPYEQYF.

This clone was seen a single time. Mouse names are used for the genes. The sequenced fragment ends 1 residue before the CDR3 boundary, so the rest is inferred from the germline J gene. The chain uses TRBV3 and TRBJ2-4; 7 bases are a match to TRBD2. Germline V CDR1 and CDR2: SNHLY, FYNGKV (reference sequence). V shed 4 bases, J shed 1 base, and the junction held 2 bases outside the gene matches. The CDR3 is 14 residues long. The CDR3 here is CASSSLGGQNTLYF. The covered CDR3 bases are TGTGCCAGCAGCTCGCTGGGGGGTCAAAACACCTTGTAC.

Worth noting for this clone: Germline and genes: mouse. The DNA ends 1 residue before the CDR3 does, and the rest of the CDR3 is filled in from the germline J gene. The V gene is TRBV24, the J gene TRBJ1-1; TRBD1 might be the D (6 bases). This CDR3 is 14 amino acids long. Germline values: CDR1 KGHTA, CDR2 FRNEEI. V shed 8 bases and J shed 0 bases, with 13 bases lying between them. The CDR3 protein is CASPRDTSNTEVFF. The DNA read from the CDR3 is TGTGCCAGCCCTCGGGACACCTCAAACACAGAAGTCTTC.

Remarks on this clone: Gene names denote mouse genes. The read halts 1 residue ahead of the CDR3 end, with the missing end drawn from the germline J gene. V is TRBV31 and J is TRBJ1-1, with D uncertain. V lost 1 base and J lost 0, with 3 bases in between. Germline V gene lookup returns CDR1 GKSSPN and CDR2 SITVG. The length of the CDR3 is 12 residues. Incomplete CDR3 DNA: TGTGCCTGGAGTCCGTCAAACACAGAAGTCTTC. Its protein is CAWSPSNTEVF. The whole CDR3 sequence reads CAWSPSNTEVFF.

Concerning this clone itself: The gene names here belong to mouse. The sequence runs out 1 residue before the end of the CDR3; the remainder is reconstructed from the germline J gene. The V call is TRBV16, the J call TRBJ2-2; D not resolved. The germline V and J ends were trimmed by 0 bases and 2 bases, with 4 bases remaining between them. The length of the CDR3 is 14 residues. Germline V gene data show CDR1 as SGHSA and CDR2 as FRNQAP. The CDR3 DNA, read in part, is TGTGCAAGCAGCTTAGAATCGAACACCGGGCAGCTCTAC. Its protein is CASSLESNTGQLY. The complete CDR3 reads CASSLESNTGQLYF.

A few counts support this clone. The gene names here belong to mouse. The CDR3 goes on 1 residue after the read ends, and that part is filled in from the germline J gene. This chain uses TRBV12-1 with TRBJ2-1; maybe TRBD1 (6 bases). The germline gives CDR1 SGHSN, CDR2 HYEKVE. This CDR3 has 15 residues. V was pared by 2 bases and J by 1 base, with 11 bases between. The sequenced CDR3 bases are TGTGCCAGCTCTCCCCCGGGACAAAACTATGCTGAGCAGTTC. Amino acid sequence: CASSPPGQNYAEQF. The whole CDR3 region reads CASSPPGQNYAEQFF.

Of note for this clone: Gene names refer to mouse genes. The missing CDR3 end, 1 residue past where the read stops, is filled in from the germline J gene. The chain joins TRBV26 to TRBJ2-5; D unclear. The germline V and J ends were trimmed by 8 bases and 0 bases, with 9 bases remaining between them. Germline CDR1 and CDR2: KGHPV and FQNQEV (reference sequence). This CDR3 contains 13 residues. This CDR3 is CASGRQNQDTQYF. The DNA read from the CDR3 is TGTGCCAGCGGCCGACAAAACCAAGACACCCAGTAC.

A note on this clone: The gene names here belong to mouse. The sequenced fragment ends 1 residue before the CDR3 boundary, so the rest is inferred from the germline J gene. The identical CDR3 is also encoded by other nucleotide sequences in the sample. The V and J genes are TRBV2 and TRBJ1-1; no clear D. CDR1 and CDR2 (germline): LGHNA, YSYQKL. The CDR3 is 13 residues long. Trimming left V 0 bases short and J 3 bases short, with 5 bases between. The sequenced CDR3 bases are TGTGCCAGCAGCCAAGACACAGACACAGAAGTCTTC. Translation: CASSQDTDTEVF. The CDR3, in full, reads CASSQDTDTEVFF.

About this clone itself: The germline and genes are mouse ones. The DNA ends 1 residue before the CDR3 does, and the rest of the CDR3 is filled in from the germline J gene. The V and J genes are TRBV26 and TRBJ1-5, with D tentatively TRBD1 (6 bases). The CDR3 extends over 12 amino acids. Deletions cut 4 bases from V and 6 bases from J, with 7 bases between. Germline V gene data show CDR1 as KGHPV and CDR2 as FQNQEV (reference sequence). This chain's CDR3 is CASSRDIQAPLF. The sequenced part of the CDR3 DNA is TGTGCCAGCAGTCGGGACATCCAGGCTCCGCTT.

For this clone: Genes and germline come from the mouse. The read ends 1 residue early relative to the CDR3; the germline J gene fills the gap. This chain joins TRBV19 and TRBJ1-1, with 7 bases matching TRBD1. Per the germline V gene, CDR1 is FNHDT and CDR2 is SITEND (reference sequence). Germline trimming cut 3 bases from V and 1 base from J; bases unmatched to any gene: 6. CDR3 length: 15 residues. The CDR3 sequence is CASSTPGQRNTEVFF. CDR3 DNA, as far as it was read: TGTGCCAGCAGTACCCCGGGACAGAGAAACACAGAAGTCTTC.